A few counts support the clone carrying this TCR beta chain. Its target is unknown. One entry per CDR3 protein results from TCRdb running MiXCR on the multiplex PCR reads. The table lists tens of thousands of distinct CDR3 sequences, roughly 23% of them singletons. This specimen belongs to a study of breast tumors, draining lymph nodes, adjacent tissues. General study points: Findings are consistent with lymph node origin and intratumoral expansion of most tumor T cells. Tumors had less TCR diversity than lymph nodes, more than nontumor tissue. That most tumor T cells come from lymph nodes remained unproven.

Sequencing was carried out using breast tumor tissue. The clonotype originates from a female donor with breast cancer. Some clones in this sample may be carry-over from other donors' samples.

The CDR3 loop is CASSVYQETQYF. As DNA, the CDR3 is TGTGCCAGCAGTGTGTACCAAGAGACCCAGTACTTC. V usage is TRBV2 and J usage is TRBJ2-5; D remains unclear. This CDR3 is built from 12 residues. Germline CDR1 and CDR2: SNHLY and FYNNEI. The V and J ends lost 4 bases and 0 bases respectively, with 3 bases between them.